This entry is about one T cell receptor (beta chain). This clonotype came up a few times. Its antigen has not been determined. Base qualities are not recorded, but no much larger clone differs from it by a single base. Amplification of full-length TCR variable regions was done by 5' RACE PCR using constant-region reverse primers, and this step was followed by semi-nested PCR with Nested Universal Primer A. Using the ReliaPrep RNA Cell Miniprep System, total RNA was extracted, and the SMARTer RACE 5'/3' Kit was then used to reverse transcribe the RNA into 5'RACE-ready cDNA. An Illumina MiSeq was used to sequence the full-length TCR alpha and beta libraries, which had been barcoded with multiplex adaptors. Per the authors' processing: For each of nine subset-tissue groups, sequencing data from the five patients were pooled, and the groups were then compared using unsupervised clustering of TCR gene usage. The Morisita-Horn index was used to calculate repertoire similarity, with shared sequences weighted by how much each contributed to each repertoire. TCRdb reprocessing: public reads trimmed at Q25 with fastp, clones called with MiXCR, in-frame beta chains kept. Identical CDR3 proteins give one entry, which carries the most common genes and DNA. TCRdb, not the original authors, processed these V and J calls. The sample table contains over 40,000 distinct CDR3 sequences; only one count was recorded for approximately 23% of them. The top ten clonotypes cover roughly 4% of the sample.

This record comes from a study (dated by TCRdb to 2015 to 2017). Regarding the complete study: Whether tumor-infiltrating Tregs in breast cancer are recruited from blood Tregs or converted in situ from other CD4+ T cell subsets was tested.

Broad study findings and their caveats: The TCR alpha and beta sequences of tumor-infiltrating Tregs showed the greatest overlap with tumor naive CD4+ T cells, followed by blood naive CD4+ T cells. In terms of TCR gene usage, tumor memory CD4+ T cells clustered together with blood and lymph node memory CD4+ cells, as well as with lymph node naive CD4+ cells. The larger-cohort validation was restricted to a single TCR beta V-J rearrangement rather than whole repertoires.

Cells that were CD4+CD25+CD127-/low were isolated as Tregs. Tregs, naive and memory CD4+ T cells from tumor, blood and ipsilateral draining lymph nodes of roughly 5 breast cancer patients underwent full-length TCR alpha and beta sequencing. Tumor tissue and lymph nodes obtained from ipsilateral axillary dissection were perfused with PBS, minced and then digested with collagenase I and hyaluronidase. Ficoll density gradient centrifugation was used to isolate mononuclear cells from lymph nodes or from roughly 51 ml of peripheral blood. FACS confirmed that the sorted cell populations were more than 90% pure. V loses 4 bases, J loses 1 base, and the germline ends lie 8 bases apart. CDR1 and CDR2, looked up from the germline V gene (reference sequence), are GTSNPN and SVGIG. Taken from cysteine to phenylalanine, the CDR3 has 13 residues. The only DNA kept is the CDR3, 39 bases in frame from the first base.

The sequence joins TRBV30 to TRBJ1-5; a confident D gene designation cannot be given. Source material: Tregs sorted from a lymph node. The receptor comes from a female donor with breast cancer. The CDR3 corresponds to CAWTGGSNQPQHF. The nucleotides read TGTGCCTGGACAGGTGGCAGCAATCAGCCCCAGCATTTT.